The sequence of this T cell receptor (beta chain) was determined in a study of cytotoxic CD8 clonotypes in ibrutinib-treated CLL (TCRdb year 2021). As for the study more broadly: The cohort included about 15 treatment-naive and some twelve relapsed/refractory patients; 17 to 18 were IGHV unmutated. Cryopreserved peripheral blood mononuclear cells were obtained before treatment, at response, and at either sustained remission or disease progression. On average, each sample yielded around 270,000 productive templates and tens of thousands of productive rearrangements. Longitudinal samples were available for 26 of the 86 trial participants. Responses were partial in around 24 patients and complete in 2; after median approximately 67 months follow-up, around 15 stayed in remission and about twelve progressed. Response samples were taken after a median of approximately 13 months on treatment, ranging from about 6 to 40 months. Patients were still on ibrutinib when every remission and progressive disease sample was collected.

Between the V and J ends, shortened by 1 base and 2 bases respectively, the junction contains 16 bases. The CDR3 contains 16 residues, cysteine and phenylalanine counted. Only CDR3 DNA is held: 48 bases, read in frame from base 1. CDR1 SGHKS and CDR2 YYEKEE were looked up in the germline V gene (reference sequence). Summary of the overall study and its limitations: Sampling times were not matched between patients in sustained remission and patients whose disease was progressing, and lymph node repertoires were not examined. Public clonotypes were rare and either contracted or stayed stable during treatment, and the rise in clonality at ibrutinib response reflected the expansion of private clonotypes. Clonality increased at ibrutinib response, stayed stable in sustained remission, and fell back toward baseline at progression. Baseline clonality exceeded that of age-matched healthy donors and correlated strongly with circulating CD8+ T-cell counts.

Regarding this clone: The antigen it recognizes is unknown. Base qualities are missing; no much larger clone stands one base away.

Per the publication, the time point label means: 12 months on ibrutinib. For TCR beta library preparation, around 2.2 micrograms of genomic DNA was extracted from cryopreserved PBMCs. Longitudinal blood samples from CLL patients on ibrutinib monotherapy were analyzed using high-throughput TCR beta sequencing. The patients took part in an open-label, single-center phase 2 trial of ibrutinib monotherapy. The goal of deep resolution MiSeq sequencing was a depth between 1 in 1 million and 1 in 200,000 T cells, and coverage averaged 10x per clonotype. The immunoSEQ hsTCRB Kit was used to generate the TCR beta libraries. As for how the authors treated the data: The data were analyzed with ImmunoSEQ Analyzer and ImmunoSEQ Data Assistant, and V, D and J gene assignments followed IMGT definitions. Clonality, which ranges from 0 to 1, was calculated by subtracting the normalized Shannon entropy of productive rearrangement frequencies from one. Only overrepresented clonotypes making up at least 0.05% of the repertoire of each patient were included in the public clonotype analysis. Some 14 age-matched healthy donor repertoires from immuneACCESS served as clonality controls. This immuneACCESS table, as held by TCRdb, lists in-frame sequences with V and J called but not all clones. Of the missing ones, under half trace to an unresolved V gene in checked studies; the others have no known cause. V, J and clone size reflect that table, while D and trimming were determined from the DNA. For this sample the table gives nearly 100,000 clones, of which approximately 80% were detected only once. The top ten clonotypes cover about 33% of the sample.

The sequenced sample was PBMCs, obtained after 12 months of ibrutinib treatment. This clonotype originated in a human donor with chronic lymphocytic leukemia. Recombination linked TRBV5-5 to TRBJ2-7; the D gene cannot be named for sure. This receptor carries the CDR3 CASSLSTGPTPYEQYF. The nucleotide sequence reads TGTGCCAGCAGCTTGTCGACCGGGCCAACACCCTACGAGCAGTACTTC.